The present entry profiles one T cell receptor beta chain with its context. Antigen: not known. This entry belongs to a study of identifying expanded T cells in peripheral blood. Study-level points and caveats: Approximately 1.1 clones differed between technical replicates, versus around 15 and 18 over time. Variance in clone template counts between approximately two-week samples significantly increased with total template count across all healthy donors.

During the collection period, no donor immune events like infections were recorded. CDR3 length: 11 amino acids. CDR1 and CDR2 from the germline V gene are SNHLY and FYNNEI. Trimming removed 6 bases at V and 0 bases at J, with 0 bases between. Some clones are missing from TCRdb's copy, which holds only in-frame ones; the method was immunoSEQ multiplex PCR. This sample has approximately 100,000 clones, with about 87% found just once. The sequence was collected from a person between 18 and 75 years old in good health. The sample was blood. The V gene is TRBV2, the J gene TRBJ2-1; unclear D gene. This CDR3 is CASSSYNEQFF. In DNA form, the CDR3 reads TGTGCCAGCAGCTCCTACAATGAGCAGTTCTTC.